This T cell receptor (beta chain) was found in a study of beta chain features in type 1 diabetes. Findings and limits, study-wide: Researchers reported that naive, central memory and Treg TCRB repertoires appeared more similar in patients than in healthy donors. A definitive answer on HLA type influencing TCRB rearrangement was not reached here.

In its sample, this clone was seen a few times. Its antigen is currently unknown. Donors contributed one heparinised blood draw apiece, averaging roughly 100 mL. Expressed TCRB transcripts were sequenced because the isolated RNA had all been reverse transcribed beforehand. This table comes from immunoSEQ multiplex PCR, and its TCRdb copy is limited to in-frame clones, with some not included. The data show hundreds of thousands of clones, with 14% seen just once and under 8.5% held by the top ten. The CDR3 length is 14 residues. Germline CDR1 reads MNHNS; CDR2 reads SASEGT. Trimming took off 3 bases at V and 0 bases at J, with 8 bases between the two ends.

The sequence derives from a young man in good health. The V gene is TRBV6-1, the J gene TRBJ1-1; possible D gene TRBD1, 5 bases. The specimen sequenced was central memory CD4+ T cells from blood. For the CDR3, the DNA is TGTGCCAGCAGTGAGTGGGGCCTGAACACTGAAGCTTTCTTT. This gives the protein CASSEWGLNTEAFF.